The T cell receptor (beta chain) under discussion was sequenced for a study of T cell clusters in autoimmune cytopenias. Study outcomes and limitations: Functional roles of the in silico T cell clusters still await experimental validation. Comparing secondary cytopenia with chronic lymphocytic leukemia showed no cluster-lack signature, apparently masked by lymphoma repertoire. TRB repertoire shifts in secondary cytopenia and chronic lymphocytic leukemia mostly reflected lymphoma, not autoimmunity. Active autoimmune hepatitis patients had around 2.7-fold fewer exclusive TRB clusters than healthy donors.

TRB amplification used approximately 250 ng of peripheral blood genomic DNA. Multiplex touch-down PCR amplified TRB using TRB-A and TRB-B pools in one tube. TCRdb re-analyzed the multiplex PCR reads; it lists each CDR3 protein once, without DNA. Here the sample table reports 8,300 or so distinct CDR3 sequences. This clonotype counts as medium-sized by frequency. No antigen is known for it. Germline CDR1 is DFQATT and CDR2 is SNEGSKA (reference sequence). The CDR3 contains 15 residues. The sample taken for sequencing was peripheral blood. V gene TRBV20-1 combines with J gene TRBJ1-2; as DNA is missing, the TRBD1 call by TCRdb cannot be tested. The clonotype comes from a human donor with an autoimmune cytopenia or autoimmune hepatitis (not recorded which). The CDR3 spells CSAPMGQGAHYGYTF.